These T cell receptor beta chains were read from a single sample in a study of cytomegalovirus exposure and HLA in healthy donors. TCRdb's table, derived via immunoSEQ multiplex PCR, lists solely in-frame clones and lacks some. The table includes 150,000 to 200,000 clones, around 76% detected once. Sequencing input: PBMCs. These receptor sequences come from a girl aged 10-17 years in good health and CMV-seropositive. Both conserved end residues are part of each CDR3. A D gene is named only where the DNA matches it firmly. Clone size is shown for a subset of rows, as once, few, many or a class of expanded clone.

DNA: TGTGCCAGCCGACCGGACAGCATGATCTCCTACGAGCAGTACTTC; CDR3: CASRPDSMISYEQYF; size: NA; V: TRBV28; J: TRBJ2-7; D: NA
DNA: TGCGCCAGCAGCCAAGACAGATTCTACGAGCAGTACTTC; CDR3: CASSQDRFYEQYF; size: NA; V: TRBV4-1; J: TRBJ2-7; D: NA
DNA: TGTGCCAGCAGGTCTTCAAAACGGGGGGGCAAGACCCAGTACTTC; CDR3: CASRSSKRGGKTQYF; size: NA; V: TRBV13; J: TRBJ2-5; D: TRBD2
DNA: TGTGCCAGCAGTAAGGACGGGGACACTGAAGCTTTCTTT; CDR3: CASSKDGDTEAFF; size: NA; V: TRBV2; J: TRBJ1-1; D: NA
DNA: TGTGCCAGCAGCTTAGGGGCCTACCTCGAGCAGTACTTC; CDR3: CASSLGAYLEQYF; size: NA; V: TRBV11-2; J: TRBJ2-7; D: NA
DNA: TGCGCCAGCAGCCCGACTAGCGGGAGGGCCGAGAATGAGCAGTTCTTC; CDR3: CASSPTSGRAENEQFF; size: NA; V: TRBV4-1; J: TRBJ2-1; D: TRBD2
DNA: TGCGCCAGCAGCTACGAGACAGGGATAAGGATAGTAGCTTTCTTT; CDR3: CASSYETGIRIVAFF; size: NA; V: TRBV5-1; J: TRBJ1-1; D: TRBD1
DNA: TGTGCCAGCAGTATCCTAATAATGAACACCGGGGAGCTGTTTTTT; CDR3: CASSILIMNTGELFF; size: NA; V: TRBV11-2; J: TRBJ2-2; D: NA
DNA: TGCGCCAGCAGCTCCTATTCGGGACAGTTCTACGAGCAGTACTTC; CDR3: CASSSYSGQFYEQYF; size: NA; V: TRBV5-1; J: TRBJ2-7; D: TRBD1
DNA: TGTGCCAGCAGACGTGGCGGGGGGTCGGACGAGCAGTACTTC; CDR3: CASRRGGGSDEQYF; size: NA; V: TRBV13; J: TRBJ2-7; D: TRBD2
DNA: TGTGCCAGCAGCTTGTTAGGGGAACTCCTGGGGGGTGAGCAGTTCTTC; CDR3: CASSLLGELLGGEQFF; size: NA; V: TRBV5-8; J: TRBJ2-1; D: NA
DNA: TGTGCCATCCAAGGAGCCCCTTCCCCCAATGAGCAGTTCTTC; CDR3: CAIQGAPSPNEQFF; size: NA; V: TRBV28; J: TRBJ2-1; D: NA
DNA: TGTGCCAGCAGTCTATATATGTTAGCGGGAGCCTACGAGCAGTACTTC; CDR3: CASSLYMLAGAYEQYF; size: NA; V: TRBV27; J: TRBJ2-7; D: TRBD2
DNA: TGTGCCAGCAGCGAGGACAGGGGGCGAGGGTATGGCTACACCTTC; CDR3: CASSEDRGRGYGYTF; size: NA; V: TRBV9; J: TRBJ1-2; D: TRBD1
DNA: TGTGCCAGTGGCGAGGAGCATTTAGAGTATGAGCAGTTCTTC; CDR3: CASGEEHLEYEQFF; size: NA; V: TRBV6-1; J: TRBJ2-1; D: NA
DNA: TGTGCCAGCAGCCTGCAGGGGCAGGAGGAGCCCCAGCATTTT; CDR3: CASSLQGQEEPQHF; size: NA; V: TRBV28; J: TRBJ1-5; D: NA
DNA: TGCGCCAGCAGTCACGCGGGGGCCAACGTCCTGACTTTC; CDR3: CASSHAGANVLTF; size: NA; V: TRBV5-1; J: TRBJ2-6; D: NA
DNA: TGTGCCAGCAGTTTATCCGCAGGGCCCAAAAACATTCAGTACTTC; CDR3: CASSLSAGPKNIQYF; size: NA; V: TRBV27; J: TRBJ2-4; D: NA
DNA: TGTGCTAGCAGCCCAAACCCCCTACGGGGAGCTGTTGAGACCCAGTACTTC; CDR3: CASSPNPLRGAVETQYF; size: few; V: TRBV7-7; J: TRBJ2-5; D: NA
DNA: TGTGCCAGAGGGGTCACCCCTAAAGGCTACACCTTC; CDR3: CARGVTPKGYTF; size: few; V: TRBV9; J: TRBJ1-2; D: NA
DNA: TGTGCCAGCAGTGTACCACAGGGGAAGGAGGACAATGAGCAGTTCTTC; CDR3: CASSVPQGKEDNEQFF; size: NA; V: TRBV25-1; J: TRBJ2-1; D: TRBD1
DNA: TGTGCCAGCAGCCAAGATTCGACAGGGGCGTGGGAGACCCAGTACTTC; CDR3: CASSQDSTGAWETQYF; size: once; V: TRBV14; J: TRBJ2-5; D: TRBD1
DNA: TGTGCCAGCAGTTCTCCAGGGGTCGGCGAGACCCAGTACTTC; CDR3: CASSSPGVGETQYF; size: NA; V: TRBV28; J: TRBJ2-5; D: NA
DNA: TGTGCCAGCAGTTACTCAGCGGGAGCGGTGGGGGACGAGCAGTACTTC; CDR3: CASSYSAGAVGDEQYF; size: NA; V: TRBV6-5; J: TRBJ2-7; D: TRBD2
DNA: TGTGCCAGCAGCGTAGATCTGGCCCAAGAGACCCAGTACTTC; CDR3: CASSVDLAQETQYF; size: NA; V: TRBV9; J: TRBJ2-5; D: NA
DNA: TGTGCCAGCTCACCCCCTTACAATGAGCAGTTCTTC; CDR3: CASSPPYNEQFF; size: NA; V: TRBV18; J: TRBJ2-1; D: NA
DNA: TGCGCCAGCAGCTTGGGAGTAGCGGGGGCGGGAGAGACCCAGTACTTC; CDR3: CASSLGVAGAGETQYF; size: NA; V: TRBV5-1; J: TRBJ2-5; D: TRBD2
DNA: TGCGCCAGCAGCTCGGGACAGCAATACACTGAAGCTTTCTTT; CDR3: CASSSGQQYTEAFF; size: NA; V: TRBV5-1; J: TRBJ1-1; D: TRBD1
DNA: TGTGCCAGCTCACCAGATTCAGGGGAACAAGAGACCCAGTACTTC; CDR3: CASSPDSGEQETQYF; size: NA; V: TRBV18; J: TRBJ2-5; D: NA
DNA: TGTGCCAGCAGCTTGGAAGGTCTAGCTGCCTACACCTTC; CDR3: CASSLEGLAAYTF; size: few; V: TRBV5-6; J: TRBJ1-2; D: NA
DNA: TGTGCCAGCAGCCACCGGAGTGAAGGGGTGGGCAGACCCCTATACGAGCAGTACTTC; CDR3: CASSHRSEGVGRPLYEQYF; size: NA; V: TRBV14; J: TRBJ2-7; D: NA
DNA: TGTGCCAGCAGCGCCGGGAGGAAGGGAGGGGTTTACGAGCAGTACTTC; CDR3: CASSAGRKGGVYEQYF; size: NA; V: TRBV5-6; J: TRBJ2-7; D: TRBD2
DNA: TGTGCCAGCAGTGAAACTAGCGGCGATACCTACGAGCAGTACTTC; CDR3: CASSETSGDTYEQYF; size: few; V: TRBV6-1; J: TRBJ2-7; D: TRBD2
DNA: TGTGCCATCAGTGAGACAGGCAATTCGGAAAAACTGTTTTTT; CDR3: CAISETGNSEKLFF; size: once; V: TRBV10-3; J: TRBJ1-4; D: NA
DNA: TGTGCCAGCAGCTTAGAATTACAAATTTACGAGCAGTACTTC; CDR3: CASSLELQIYEQYF; size: NA; V: TRBV7-9; J: TRBJ2-7; D: NA
DNA: TGTGCCAGCAGTGACGCGGCTCAGCCCCAGCATTTT; CDR3: CASSDAAQPQHF; size: NA; V: TRBV2; J: TRBJ1-5; D: NA
DNA: TGTGCCAGCAGCCGCTATGGGACAGGGGGATCTGGAAACACCATATATTTT; CDR3: CASSRYGTGGSGNTIYF; size: few; V: TRBV5-5; J: TRBJ1-3; D: TRBD1
DNA: TGTGCCAGTAGTAACCACCGGACAGGGGAGGAGACCCAGTACTTC; CDR3: CASSNHRTGEETQYF; size: NA; V: TRBV19; J: TRBJ2-5; D: TRBD1
DNA: TGTGCCTGGAGTAAGGGACTAGCGGGAGAGGAGACCCAGTACTTC; CDR3: CAWSKGLAGEETQYF; size: NA; V: TRBV30; J: TRBJ2-5; D: TRBD2
DNA: TGTGCCAGCAGCGTAGCTCCAGCGGGGAACACCGGGGAGCTGTTTTTT; CDR3: CASSVAPAGNTGELFF; size: few; V: TRBV9; J: TRBJ2-2; D: NA
DNA: TGTGCCAGCAGCCCTGGACTAGCGGACTACAATGAGCAGTTCTTC; CDR3: CASSPGLADYNEQFF; size: once; V: TRBV5-6; J: TRBJ2-1; D: TRBD2
DNA: TGTTCCAGCAGCTTAGGGCAGGGGGCAGATTGGGCCTTC; CDR3: CSSSLGQGADWAF; size: NA; V: TRBV7-9; J: TRBJ1-2; D: TRBD1
DNA: TGTGCCAGCAGTGCGGACTTTGTTGGGAACACTGAAGCTTTCTTT; CDR3: CASSADFVGNTEAFF; size: NA; V: TRBV6-5; J: TRBJ1-1; D: NA
DNA: TGCGCCAGCAGCCAAGAGGTGTCCTCCAGCTCTGGGGCCAACGTCCTGACTTTC; CDR3: CASSQEVSSSSGANVLTF; size: once; V: TRBV4-3; J: TRBJ2-6; D: NA
DNA: TGTGCCAGCAGTGAGTGGGGGGGAAATGAAAAACTGTTTTTT; CDR3: CASSEWGGNEKLFF; size: NA; V: TRBV2; J: TRBJ1-4; D: NA